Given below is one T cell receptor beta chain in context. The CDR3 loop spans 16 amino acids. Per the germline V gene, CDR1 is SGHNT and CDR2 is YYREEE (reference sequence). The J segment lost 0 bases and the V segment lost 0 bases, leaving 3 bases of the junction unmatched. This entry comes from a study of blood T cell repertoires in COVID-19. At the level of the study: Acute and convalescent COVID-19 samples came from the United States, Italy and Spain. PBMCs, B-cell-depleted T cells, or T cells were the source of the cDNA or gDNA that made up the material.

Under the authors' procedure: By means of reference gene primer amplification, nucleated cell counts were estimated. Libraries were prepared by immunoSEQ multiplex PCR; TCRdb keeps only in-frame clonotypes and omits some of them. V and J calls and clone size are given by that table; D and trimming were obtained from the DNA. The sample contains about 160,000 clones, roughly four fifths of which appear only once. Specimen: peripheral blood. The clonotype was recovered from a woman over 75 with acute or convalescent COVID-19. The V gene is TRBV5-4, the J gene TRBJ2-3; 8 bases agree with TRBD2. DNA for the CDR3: TGTGCCAGCAGCTTGGCAGGCGGGGGGAGCACAGATACGCAGTATTTT. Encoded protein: CASSLAGGGSTDTQYF. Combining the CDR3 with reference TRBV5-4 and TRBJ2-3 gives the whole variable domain ETGVTQSPTHLIKTRGQQVTLRCSSQSGHNTVSWYQQALGQGPQFIFQYYREEENGRGNFPPRFSGLQFPNYSSELNVNALELDDSALYLCASSLAGGGSTDTQYFGPGTRLTVL.